This T cell receptor beta chain stems from a study of vaccination and CD4 T cells after COVID-19. Study background: Samples after vaccination came a median roughly ten weeks past dose two, ranging 14 to 241.

This CDR3 has 17 residues. CDR1 is SGHTA and CDR2 is FQGNSA in the germline V gene. Trimming took 2 bases from V and 5 from J; bases not matched to a gene: 13. The sample's treatment: approximately 10-day PBMC culture with coronavirus spike peptide pools or control peptides (ViraFEST assay). Using peptide pools, antigen-specific T cells were expanded in ViraFEST before TCRs were sequenced. Researchers reported culturing under 2.5 million PBMCs per well with 8 to 10 IU/ml IL-2 and approximately 10 ug/ml peptide pools. This clonotype was picked up one time. The antigen is unknown. The Oncomine TCR Beta short-read assay sequenced DNA from cultured CD4+ T cells. Via MiXCR, TCRdb re-called the PCR reads, giving one row per CDR3 protein. Of 8,500 to 10,000 distinct CDR3 sequences detected, 45% to 60% appear once; the ten largest clones hold about 7.6%.

The chain employs TRBV7-2 and TRBJ2-3; 7 positions agree with TRBD2. The receptor comes from a human donor who had recovered from COVID-19. Sequencing used CD4+ T cells from blood, cultured in vitro. This CDR3 reads CASSLRVETGGGDTQYF. The CDR3 DNA is TGTGCCAGCAGCTTAAGGGTGGAGACGGGGGGAGGAGATACGCAGTATTTT.